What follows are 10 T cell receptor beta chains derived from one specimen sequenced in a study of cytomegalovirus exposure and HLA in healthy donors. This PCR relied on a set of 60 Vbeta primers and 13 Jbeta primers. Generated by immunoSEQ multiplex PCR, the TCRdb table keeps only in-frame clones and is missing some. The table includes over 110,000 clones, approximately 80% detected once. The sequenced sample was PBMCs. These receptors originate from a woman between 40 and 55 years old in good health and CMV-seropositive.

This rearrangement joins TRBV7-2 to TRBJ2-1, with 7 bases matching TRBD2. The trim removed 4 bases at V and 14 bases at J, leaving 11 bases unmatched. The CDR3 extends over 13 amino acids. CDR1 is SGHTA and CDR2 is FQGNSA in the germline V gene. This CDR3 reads CASSWGGIATEFF. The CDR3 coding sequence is TGTGCCAGCAGCTGGGGGGGGATAGCGACGGAGTTCTTC.

The chain's CDR3 is CASSLAGSTDTQYF. CDR3 DNA sequence: TGTGCCAGCTCCCTAGCGGGAAGCACAGATACGCAGTATTTT. The chain links TRBV2 to TRBJ2-3, with 9 bases that match TRBD2. V was clipped by 8 bases and J by 0 bases; unmatched bases: 3. This CDR3 spans 14 amino acids. Germline CDR1 is SNHLY and CDR2 is FYNNEI.

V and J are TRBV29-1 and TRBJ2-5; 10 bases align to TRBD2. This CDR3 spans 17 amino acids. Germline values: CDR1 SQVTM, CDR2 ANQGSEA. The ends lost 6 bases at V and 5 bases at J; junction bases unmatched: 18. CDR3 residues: CSVVNRLIAGGPETQYF. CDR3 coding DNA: TGCAGCGTCGTCAATCGCTTGATAGCGGGAGGTCCGGAGACCCAGTACTTC. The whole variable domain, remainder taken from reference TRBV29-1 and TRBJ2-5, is SAVISQKPSRDICQRGTSLTIQCQVDSQVTMMFWYRQQPGQSLTLIATANQGSEATYESGFVIDKFPISRPNLTFSTLTVSNMSPEDSSIYLCSVVNRLIAGGPETQYFGPGTRLLVL.

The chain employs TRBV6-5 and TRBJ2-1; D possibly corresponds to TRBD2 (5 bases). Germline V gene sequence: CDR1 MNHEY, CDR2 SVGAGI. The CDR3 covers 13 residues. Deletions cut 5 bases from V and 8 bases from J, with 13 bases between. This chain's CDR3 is CASSAWRADEQFF. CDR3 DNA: TGTGCCAGCAGTGCGTGGCGGGCCGATGAGCAGTTCTTC.

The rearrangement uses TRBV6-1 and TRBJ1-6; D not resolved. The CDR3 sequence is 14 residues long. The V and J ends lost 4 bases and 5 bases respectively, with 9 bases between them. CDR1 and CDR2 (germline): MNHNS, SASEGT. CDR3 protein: CASSAVSDNSPLHF. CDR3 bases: TGTGCCAGCAGTGCTGTATCGGATAATTCACCCCTCCACTTT.

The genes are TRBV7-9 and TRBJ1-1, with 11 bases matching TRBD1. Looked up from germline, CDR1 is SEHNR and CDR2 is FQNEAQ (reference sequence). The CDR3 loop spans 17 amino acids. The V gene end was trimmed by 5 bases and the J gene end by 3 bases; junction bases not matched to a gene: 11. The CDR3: CASSARTGGLRYTEAFF. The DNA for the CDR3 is TGTGCCAGCAGCGCCCGGACAGGGGGCCTTCGTTACACTGAAGCTTTCTTT.

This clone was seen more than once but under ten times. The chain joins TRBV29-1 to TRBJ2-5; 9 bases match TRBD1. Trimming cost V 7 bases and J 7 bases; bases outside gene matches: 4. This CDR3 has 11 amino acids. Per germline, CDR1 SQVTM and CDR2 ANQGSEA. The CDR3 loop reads CSGTGEGTQYF. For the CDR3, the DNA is TGCAGCGGGACAGGGGAGGGGACCCAGTACTTC.

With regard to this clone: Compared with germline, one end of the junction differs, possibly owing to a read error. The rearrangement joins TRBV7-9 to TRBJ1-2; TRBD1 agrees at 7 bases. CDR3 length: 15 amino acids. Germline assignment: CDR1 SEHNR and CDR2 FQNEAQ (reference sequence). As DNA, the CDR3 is TGTGCCAGCAGCTTACAAACCTCGACAGGGTATGACTACACCTTC. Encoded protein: CASSLQTSTGYDYTF.

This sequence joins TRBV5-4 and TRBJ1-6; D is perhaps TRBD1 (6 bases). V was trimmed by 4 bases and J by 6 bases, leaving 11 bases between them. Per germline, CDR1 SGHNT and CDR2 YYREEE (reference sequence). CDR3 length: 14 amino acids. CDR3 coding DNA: TGTGCCAGCAGCACGACAGGAATTAATTCACCCCTCCACTTT. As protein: CASSTTGINSPLHF.

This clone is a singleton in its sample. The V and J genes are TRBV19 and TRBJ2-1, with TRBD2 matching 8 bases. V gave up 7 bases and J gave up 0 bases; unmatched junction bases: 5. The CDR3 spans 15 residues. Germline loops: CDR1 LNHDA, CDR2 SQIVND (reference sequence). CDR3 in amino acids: CASNPSGSSYNEQFF. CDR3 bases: TGTGCCAGTAACCCCAGCGGGAGCTCCTACAATGAGCAGTTCTTC. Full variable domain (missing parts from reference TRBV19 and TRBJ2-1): DGGITQSPKYLFRKEGQNVTLSCEQNLNHDAMYWYRQDPGQGLRLIYYSQIVNDFQKGDIAEGYSVSREKKESFPLTVTSAQKNPTAFYLCASNPSGSSYNEQFFGPGTRLTVL.